This entry lists 19 T cell receptor beta chains sequenced from one sample in a study of early T cells in non-severe SARS-CoV-2 infection (dated by TCRdb to about 2021). The library was built by means of 5' RACE. Instrument used: NextSeq 500. Using fastp trimming at Q25 and MiXCR clonotype assembly, TCRdb reanalyzed the public sequencing data and kept in-frame beta chains. Each entry merges the rows of one CDR3 protein and shows their most common DNA and genes. The sample includes about 22,000 distinct CDR3 sequences, with 3% to 4.5% observed a single time. The ten largest make up roughly 5.5% of the sample. The sequencing sample was made of whole blood. Receptor source: an adult who was a healthcare worker with PCR-confirmed SARS-CoV-2 infection or an uninfected control (not recorded which).

This clonotype was seen at least ten times. The chain recombines TRBV4-2 with TRBJ1-4; no clear D. Germline loops: CDR1 LGHNA, CDR2 YNFKEQ. The CDR3 totals 14 residues. V was pared by 4 bases and J by 3 bases, with 9 bases between. The CDR3 reads CASSPPRANEKLFF. The CDR3 DNA reads TGTGCCAGCAGCCCGCCTAGGGCTAATGAAAAACTGTTTTTT.

This clonotype appeared many times. V usage is TRBV6-5 and J usage is TRBJ2-1; perhaps TRBD2 as D (7 bases). The CDR3 sequence is 16 residues long. V lost 2 bases to trimming and J lost 3 bases, with 14 bases between them. Germline lookup yields CDR1 MNHEY and CDR2 SVGAGI. The DNA of the CDR3 is TGTGCCAGCAGTTACCTGGGAGGGGGGGACTACAATGAGCAGTTCTTC. Translating gives CASSYLGGGDYNEQFF.

Within the sample, this clonotype is medium-sized. This chain connects TRBV30 to TRBJ1-2; D unclear. CDR3 length: 13 residues. Trimming removed 0 bases at V and 4 bases at J, with 9 bases between. The germline CDR1 and CDR2 sequences are GTSNPN and SVGIG (reference sequence). Written as DNA, the CDR3 is TGTGCCTGGAGTGTACTGGAGGGCTATGGCTACACCTTC. This codes for CAWSVLEGYGYTF.

Relative to its sample, this clonotype is medium-sized. V and J are TRBV7-9 and TRBJ2-3; D call uncertain. V lost 5 bases and J lost 4, with 10 bases in between. The CDR3 spans 13 residues. The germline V gene encodes CDR1 SEHNR and CDR2 FQNEAQ (reference sequence). The CDR3 loop is CASSPKGPDTQYF. In nucleotides, the CDR3 is TGTGCCAGCAGCCCAAAAGGACCAGATACGCAGTATTTT. The full variable domain, with the rest looked up from reference TRBV7-9 and TRBJ2-3, is DTGVSQNPRHKITKRGQNVTFRCDPISEHNRLYWYRQTLGQGPEFLTYFQNEAQLEKSRLLSDRFSAERPKGSFSTLEIQRTEQGDSAMYLCASSPKGPDTQYFGPGTRLTVL.

In this sample, this clonotype turned up many times. The gene calls are TRBV28 and TRBJ2-7; D gene ambiguous. Deletions cut 10 bases from V and 0 bases from J, with 10 bases between. CDR3 length: 12 amino acids. Germline V gene lookup returns CDR1 MDHEN and CDR2 SYDVKM. The CDR3 loop reads CAIGRFSYEQYF. CDR3 bases: TGTGCCATCGGACGGTTCTCCTACGAGCAGTACTTC.

This clonotype showed up many times. The chain carries TRBV3-1 and TRBJ2-3; unclear D gene. Trimming left V 2 bases short and J 4 bases short, with 10 bases between. The CDR3 contains 14 residues. Germline assignment: CDR1 LGHDT and CDR2 YNNKEL (reference sequence). Here the CDR3 reads CASSQPPGSDTQYF. The CDR3 nucleotides read TGTGCCAGCAGCCAACCCCCAGGTTCAGATACGCAGTATTTT.

This clonotype was seen ten or more times. The chain is built from TRBV4-1 and TRBJ2-7, with TRBD1 matching over 7 bases. From germline, CDR1 is MGHRA and CDR2 YSYEKL. CDR3 size: 13 residues. V lost 5 bases, J lost 4 bases, and 5 bases stayed unmatched. The CDR3 is CASSWDRPYEQYF. DNA of the CDR3: TGCGCCAGCAGCTGGGACAGACCATACGAGCAGTACTTC.

The sample holds many counts of this clonotype. The chain joins TRBV27 to TRBJ1-2; D is perhaps TRBD1 (5 bases). The germline V gene has CDR1 MNHEY and CDR2 SMNVEV (reference sequence). The CDR3 has 16 amino acids. V was cut by 4 bases and J by 4 bases, with 19 bases left in between. CDR3 region: CASSSAWTNLGYGYTF. CDR3 DNA: TGTGCCAGCAGTTCAGCGTGGACAAATCTAGGCTATGGCTACACCTTC.

This clonotype appeared many times. V usage is TRBV7-9 and J usage is TRBJ1-6; D remains unclear. Between the trimmed V and J ends, which lost 3 bases and 13 bases, there was a span of 10 bases. Germline V gene data show CDR1 as SEHNR and CDR2 as FQNEAQ (reference sequence). The CDR3 spans 12 residues. CDR3 nucleotides: TGTGCCAGCAGCTTCAGCCTGGAGCCCCTCCACTTT. The encoded protein is CASSFSLEPLHF. The full variable domain, in which reference TRBV7-9 and TRBJ1-6 provide the parts outside the CDR3, is DTGVSQNPRHKITKRGQNVTFRCDPISEHNRLYWYRQTLGQGPEFLTYFQNEAQLEKSRLLSDRFSAERPKGSFSTLEIQRTEQGDSAMYLCASSFSLEPLHFGNGTRLTVT.

This clonotype is labeled medium-sized. The chain employs TRBV12-3 or TRBV12-4 and TRBJ2-3; 7 positions match TRBD2. The CDR3 has 16 amino acids. The ends lost 7 bases at V and 5 bases at J; junction bases unmatched: 15. The CDR3, as DNA: TGTGCCAGCACCCCTTGGGAGGGGAGGCTAGAAGATACGCAGTATTTT. It translates to CASTPWEGRLEDTQYF.

V usage is TRBV24-1 and J usage is TRBJ2-7; D remains unclear. Per the germline V gene, CDR1 is KGHDR and CDR2 is SFDVKD. The CDR3 runs 13 residues. The V end lost 5 bases, the J end lost 2 bases, and 9 bases lay between the germline ends. The CDR3 DNA is TGTGCCACCAGTGGGCAGGATACCTACGAGCAGTACTTC. This sequence encodes CATSGQDTYEQYF.

In this sample, this clonotype turned up many times. A junction boundary mismatches the germline segment, possibly from a read error. The chain employs TRBV7-7 and TRBJ2-7; D unresolved. The germline CDR1 and CDR2 sequences are SSHAT and FNYEAQ (reference sequence). The CDR3 runs to 13 residues. This CDR3 is CASSSAASSEQYF. CDR3 nucleotides: TGTGCTAGCAGCTCCGCGGCCAGCTCCGAGCAGTACTTC. Based on the CDR3 plus reference TRBV7-7 and TRBJ2-7, the full variable domain is GAGVSQSPRYKVTKRGQDVTLRCDPISSHATLYWYQQALGQGPEFLTYFNYEAQPDKSGLPSDRFSAERPEGSISTLTIQRTEQRDSAMYRCASSSAASSEQYFGPGTRLTVT.

There are many counts of this clonotype. The chain is built from TRBV12-3 or TRBV12-4 and TRBJ2-5, with TRBD1 matching 12 bases. The junction had 3 bases not matched to a gene; V was cut back by 1 base and J by 6 bases. The CDR3 has 15 residues. The CDR3 DNA reads TGTGCCAGCAGTTTAGGGGGGACAGGGGGCAAGACCCAGTACTTC. This sequence encodes CASSLGGTGGKTQYF.

In this sample, this clonotype turned up a few times. This chain uses TRBV7-2 with TRBJ2-7; tentatively, D is TRBD2 (7 bases). The V gene lost 1 base and the J gene lost 6 bases, with 16 bases spanning the gap. Germline-derived CDR1 and CDR2 are SGHTA and FQGNSA. The CDR3 is made up of 15 amino acids. This CDR3 reads CASSLEGGARTEQYF. CDR3 nucleotide sequence: TGTGCCAGCAGCTTAGAGGGGGGGGCGCGGACCGAGCAGTACTTC.

Relative to its sample, this clonotype is medium-sized. The CDR3 loop reads CASSPTVAAREPQHF. The CDR3 region has the DNA TGTGCCAGCAGCCCGACGGTCGCTGCCAGGGAGCCCCAGCATTTT. This chain links TRBV2 with TRBJ1-5, with D perhaps matching TRBD1 (5 bases). The V gene's germline CDR1 is SNHLY and CDR2 FYNNEI. This CDR3 has 15 amino acids. With 6 bases removed from V and 8 bases from J, the gap between germline ends came to 20 bases.

This clonotype was seen repeatedly, ten times or more. The CDR3, as DNA: TGTGCCACCAGCGACGGAGCCCAGACTAGCAATCAGCCCCAGCATTTT. It encodes CATSDGAQTSNQPQHF. V usage is TRBV24-1 and J usage is TRBJ1-5, with no clear D. This CDR3 comprises 16 residues. Trimming took 7 bases from V and 0 from J, leaving 15 bases between them. Per germline, CDR1 KGHDR and CDR2 SFDVKD.

This clonotype came up many times. The chain carries TRBV6-2 or TRBV6-3 and TRBJ2-1; D is unclear. Germline V gene sequence: CDR1 MNHEY, CDR2 SVGEGT. V was clipped by 6 bases and J by 6 bases, with 6 bases between them. This CDR3 is built from 11 residues. CDR3 sequence: CASRQGNEQFF. CDR3 coding DNA: TGTGCCAGCAGACAAGGCAATGAGCAGTTCTTC.

This clonotype was seen repeatedly, ten times or more. The chain couples TRBV5-5 to TRBJ2-5, with D tentatively TRBD2 (7 bases). The ends were cut back, 0 bases at V and 2 bases at J, with 11 bases in the middle. Germline V gene data show CDR1 as SGHKS and CDR2 as YYEKEE (reference sequence). The CDR3 covers 15 residues. The CDR3 sequence is CASSLAGGLQETQYF. CDR3 DNA: TGTGCCAGCAGCTTGGCGGGGGGCCTTCAAGAGACCCAGTACTTC.

This clonotype was seen at least ten times. The chain uses TRBV12-5 and TRBJ1-2; D not certain. Germline V gene sequence: CDR1 LGHNT, CDR2 FRNRAP. V was trimmed by 0 bases and J by 5 bases, leaving 16 bases between them. This CDR3 contains 16 residues. The CDR3 bases are TGTGCTAGTGGTTTGGTCGGTGACCAGGACCTGTATGGCTACACCTTC. Its translation: CASGLVGDQDLYGYTF.